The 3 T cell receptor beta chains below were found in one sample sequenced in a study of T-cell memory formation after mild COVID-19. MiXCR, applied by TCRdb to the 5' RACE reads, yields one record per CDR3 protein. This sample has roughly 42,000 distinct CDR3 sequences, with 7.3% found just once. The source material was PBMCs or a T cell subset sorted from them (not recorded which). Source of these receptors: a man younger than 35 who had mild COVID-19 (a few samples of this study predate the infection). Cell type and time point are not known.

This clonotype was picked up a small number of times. In DNA, the CDR3 is TGTGCCAGCAGTGTACAGGGGGCGAAGGAGACCCAGTACTTC. It encodes CASSVQGAKETQYF. The chain recombines TRBV12-3 or TRBV12-4 with TRBJ2-5; 9 nucleotides line up with TRBD1. This CDR3 has 14 residues. Unmatched junction bases numbered 6, after V lost 5 bases and J lost 5 bases.

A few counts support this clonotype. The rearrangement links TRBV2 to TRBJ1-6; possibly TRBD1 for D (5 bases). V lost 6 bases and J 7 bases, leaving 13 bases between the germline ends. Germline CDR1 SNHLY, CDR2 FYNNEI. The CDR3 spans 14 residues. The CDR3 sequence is CASRRGFGNSPLHF. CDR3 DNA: TGTGCCAGCAGACGGGGCTTTGGGAATTCACCCCTCCACTTT.

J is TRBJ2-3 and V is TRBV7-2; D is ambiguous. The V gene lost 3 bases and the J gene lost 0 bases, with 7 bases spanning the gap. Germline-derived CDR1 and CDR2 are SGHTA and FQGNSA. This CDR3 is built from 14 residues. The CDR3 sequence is CASSFIVSTDTQYF. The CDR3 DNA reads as TGTGCCAGCAGCTTCATTGTCAGCACAGATACGCAGTATTTT. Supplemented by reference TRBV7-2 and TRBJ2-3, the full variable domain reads GAGVSQSPSNKVTEKGKDVELRCDPISGHTALYWYRQSLGQGLEFLIYFQGNSAPDKSGLPSDRFSAERTGGSVSTLTIQRTQQEDSAVYLCASSFIVSTDTQYFGPGTRLTVL.